This TCR beta chain is drawn from a study of control samples from healthy donors and cancer patients. CDR3 length: 16 amino acids. Per the germline V gene, CDR1 is LNHDA and CDR2 is SQIVND (reference sequence). With V trimmed by 5 bases and J by 5 bases, 10 bases remained unmatched. TCRdb keeps only in-frame clones here, not all; method: immunoSEQ multiplex PCR. The sample has 100,000 to 150,000 clones, about 90% seen once. This clonotype originated in a man aged 50 or older in good health. The chain recombines TRBV19 with TRBJ2-2; TRBD1 agrees at 8 bases. The specimen sequenced was blood. This chain's CDR3 is CASSVGRGLGTGELFF. The DNA of the CDR3 is TGTGCCAGTAGTGTCGGCAGGGGGCTGGGTACCGGGGAGCTGTTTTTT.